Listed below are T cell receptor beta chains from one sample, sequenced in a study of T cell responses to AZD1222 COVID-19 vaccine. Profiled with immunoSEQ multiplex PCR; TCRdb holds only in-frame clones, not every one. The sample records about 83,000 clones, roughly 90% being singletons. The material was peripheral blood, obtained on day 0 of MenACWY control vaccination. All receptors come from an adult in good health. The CDR3 runs from the conserved cysteine through the conserved F or W. The D gene is left open where the match is weak. Some rows mark clone size as missing; the rest say once, few, many or name a class of expanded clone.

clone_size,cdr3_length,d_call,v_call,j_call,cdr3_aa,cdr3_nt
-,13,-,TRBV12-5,TRBJ1-1,CASGLAPGYGAFF,TGTGCTAGTGGTTTGGCCCCGGGCTACGGGGCTTTCTTT
-,14,-,TRBV5-1,TRBJ1-6,CASSPGFSDSPLHF,TGCGCCAGCAGCCCAGGTTTCTCGGATTCACCCCTCCACTTT
-,16,TRBD2,TRBV4-1,TRBJ2-1,CASSPTPAGGPNEQFF,TGCGCCAGCAGCCCCACCCCAGCGGGAGGGCCCAATGAGCAGTTCTTC
few,12,-,TRBV19,TRBJ1-6,CASSIQDSPLHF,TGTGCCAGTAGTATCCAGGATTCACCCCTCCACTTT
-,17,TRBD2,TRBV27,TRBJ2-1,CASSLPPGMSGRYEQFF,TGTGCCAGCAGTTTACCCCCCGGGATGAGCGGGAGGTATGAGCAGTTCTTC
-,14,TRBD2,TRBV10-1,TRBJ2-1,CASGGTSGYNEQFF,TGCGCCAGCGGCGGGACTAGCGGGTACAATGAGCAGTTCTTC
-,16,-,TRBV6-2/TRBV6-3,TRBJ2-1,CASSYPMAGTYNEQFF,TGTGCCAGCAGTTACCCGATGGCCGGGACCTACAATGAGCAGTTCTTC
few,13,-,TRBV12-3/TRBV12-4,TRBJ1-1,CASSLKVYTEAFF,TGTGCCAGCAGTTTGAAGGTATACACTGAAGCTTTCTTT
once,14,-,TRBV6-2/TRBV6-3,TRBJ2-5,CASSFLDWQETQYF,TGTGCCAGCAGTTTCCTCGACTGGCAAGAGACCCAGTACTTC
-,14,-,TRBV18,TRBJ1-1,CASSPGVGDTEAFF,TGTGCCAGCTCCCCCGGGGTCGGGGACACTGAAGCTTTCTTT
-,15,-,TRBV6-4,TRBJ2-1,CASSVFQGSYNEQFF,TGTGCCAGCAGTGTCTTCCAGGGCTCCTACAATGAGCAGTTCTTC
-,15,TRBD2,TRBV27,TRBJ2-7,CASSWRAGASYEQYF,TGTGCCAGCAGTTGGCGAGCGGGAGCGTCCTACGAGCAGTACTTC
once,12,-,TRBV28,TRBJ1-2,CASSLPPAGYTF,TGTGCCAGCAGTCTTCCCCCGGCAGGCTACACCTTC
-,15,TRBD1,TRBV6-5,TRBJ2-3,CASRRTGALTDTQYF,TGTGCCAGCAGGCGTACAGGGGCCCTCACAGATACGCAGTATTTT
-,15,-,TRBV20-1,TRBJ1-6,CSASRGGPYNSPLHF,TGCAGTGCTAGTAGGGGAGGGCCCTATAATTCACCCCTCCACTTT
-,16,-,TRBV18,TRBJ2-4,CASSPPSSTLENIQYF,TGTGCCAGCTCACCACCGTCCTCCACGCTAGAAAACATTCAGTACTTC
-,14,-,TRBV6-5,TRBJ2-5,CASSRGFGRETQYF,TGTGCCAGCAGCCGAGGATTCGGTAGGGAGACCCAGTACTTC
-,13,TRBD1,TRBV29-1,TRBJ1-2,CSVRTGVNYGYTF,TGCAGCGTTAGGACAGGGGTGAACTATGGCTACACCTTC
-,17,-,TRBV5-4,TRBJ2-3,CASSFIAGLEGSDTQYF,TGTGCCAGCAGCTTCATAGCTGGTTTAGAGGGGTCAGATACGCAGTATTTT
-,14,TRBD2,TRBV10-2,TRBJ2-7,CASSLGLADYEQYF,TGCGCCAGCAGTTTGGGACTAGCAGACTACGAGCAGTACTTC
once,14,-,TRBV10-3,TRBJ2-1,CAIRADLSYNEQFF,TGTGCCATCAGGGCGGATCTCTCCTACAATGAGCAGTTCTTC
-,18,TRBD2,TRBV29-1,TRBJ2-3,CSVEDGLWGLAGGDTQYF,TGCAGCGTTGAAGACGGATTGTGGGGACTAGCGGGAGGGGATACGCAGTATTTT
-,13,-,TRBV30,TRBJ1-2,CAWSTGPAYGYTF,TGTGCCTGGAGCACGGGGCCGGCTTATGGCTACACCTTC
-,17,-,TRBV28,TRBJ2-7,CASSLSHVGLRVGEQYF,TGTGCCAGCAGTTTATCCCATGTGGGCCTTCGGGTGGGCGAGCAGTACTTC
-,15,-,TRBV11-2,TRBJ1-4,CASSSAMLTNEKLFF,TGTGCCAGCAGCTCGGCGATGCTTACTAATGAAAAACTGTTTTTT
-,16,-,TRBV4-1,TRBJ1-5,CASSQDPGISNQPQHF,TGCGCCAGCAGCCAAGACCCAGGGATAAGCAATCAGCCCCAGCATTTT
-,14,-,TRBV2,TRBJ1-5,CASTNRDYNQPQHF,TGTGCCAGCACTAACCGGGATTACAATCAGCCCCAGCATTTT
-,15,-,TRBV11-3,TRBJ2-1,CASSLRRVAYNEQFF,TGTGCCAGCAGCTTACGGCGGGTCGCCTACAATGAGCAGTTCTTC
-,14,-,TRBV5-1,TRBJ2-3,CASSLVAPRDTQYF,TGCGCCAGCAGCTTGGTGGCCCCGAGGGATACGCAGTATTTT
-,16,TRBD1,TRBV25-1,TRBJ2-3,CASSVGQGHWTDTQYF,TGTGCCAGCAGTGTCGGACAGGGGCACTGGACAGATACGCAGTATTTT
-,16,-,TRBV9,TRBJ1-5,CASSVGGHGVMEPQHF,TGTGCCAGCAGCGTAGGCGGTCACGGGGTAATGGAGCCCCAGCATTTT
-,10,-,TRBV20-1,TRBJ2-7,CSANRDEQYF,TGCAGTGCCAACAGGGACGAGCAGTACTTC
-,16,TRBD1,TRBV10-3,TRBJ1-5,CAISGGGQGSNQPQHF,TGTGCCATCAGTGGGGGGGGACAGGGGAGCAATCAGCCCCAGCATTTT
-,16,TRBD1,TRBV6-2/TRBV6-3,TRBJ2-7,CASSWPPGQLIYEQYF,TGTGCCAGCAGTTGGCCTCCGGGACAGCTAATCTACGAGCAGTACTTC
-,15,-,TRBV4-2,TRBJ1-5,CASSPTGGGFQPQHF,TGTGCCAGCAGCCCAACGGGGGGGGGTTTTCAGCCCCAGCATTTT
-,13,-,TRBV3-1/TRBV3-2,TRBJ2-5,CASSRRARETQYF,TGTGCCAGCAGCCGCCGGGCCCGAGAGACCCAGTACTTC
-,15,TRBD2,TRBV18,TRBJ2-2,CASSPLAGDSGELFF,TGTGCCAGCTCACCATTAGCGGGAGATTCCGGGGAGCTGTTTTTT
-,15,TRBD1,TRBV4-3,TRBJ1-6,CASSQGTVYNSPLHF,TGCGCCAGCAGCCAGGGGACAGTCTATAATTCACCCCTCCACTTT
-,9,-,TRBV20-1,TRBJ2-7,CSPPHEQYF,TGCAGTCCTCCCCACGAGCAGTACTTC
-,19,TRBD1,TRBV15,TRBJ2-2,CATSSLLQGTGKRTGELFF,TGTGCCACCAGCAGTCTACTTCAAGGGACAGGGAAAAGAACCGGGGAGCTGTTTTTT